Listed below are T cell receptor beta chains from one sample, sequenced in a study of blood T cell repertoires in COVID-19. Assay used: immunoSEQ multiplex PCR; TCRdb lists only in-frame clones, some missing. The sample has some 120,000 clones, 70% to 90% seen once. The specimen was peripheral blood. The source is a man aged 50-60 years with acute or convalescent COVID-19. CDR3s include the opening cysteine and the closing phenylalanine or tryptophan. D genes are given only for firm matches. Clone size, where shown, is once, few, many, or a class for clones that have expanded.

>TRBD2|TRBV4-1|TRBJ2-7|-|19
TGCGCCAGCAGCCAAGTAGTAAGGCTAGCGGGGACCATTAGCTACGAGCAGTACTTC
CASSQVVRLAGTISYEQYF
>TRBD2|TRBV7-2|TRBJ2-1|once|16
TGTGCCAGCAGCCTTCGGACTAGCCCTCCCTACAATGAGCAGTTCTTC
CASSLRTSPPYNEQFF
>-|TRBV4-1|TRBJ1-5|-|15
TGCGCCAGCAGCCAAGTTCCGGGGAATCGACAGCCCCAGCATTTT
CASSQVPGNRQPQHF
>-|TRBV6-5|TRBJ1-3|-|13
TGTGCCAGCACGACAGGCTCTGGAAACACCATATATTTT
CASTTGSGNTIYF
>TRBD1|TRBV10-1|TRBJ2-7|-|14
TGCGCCAGCAGTGAGTCCGACAGGGTCTACGAGCAGTACTTC
CASSESDRVYEQYF
>TRBD1|TRBV12-5|TRBJ1-5|-|16
TGTGCTAGTGGTTTGGGGGGACAGGGGTATGGTCAGCCCCAGCATTTT
CASGLGGQGYGQPQHF
>TRBD2|TRBV5-1|TRBJ2-7|many|17
TGCGCCAGCAGCTTGGCCGTAGCGGGAGGGCCCTCCTACGAGCAGTACTTC
CASSLAVAGGPSYEQYF
>TRBD2|TRBV27|TRBJ2-5|-|20
TGTGCCAGCTCCTCAAAAGGTGGGGCTAGCGGGAGGGCCTACCAAGAGACCCAGTACTTC
CASSSKGGASGRAYQETQYF
>-|TRBV4-1|TRBJ2-7|-|15
TGCGCCAGCAGCCAAGATAGCACTAGCTGGGGGGAGCAGTACTTC
CASSQDSTSWGEQYF
>TRBD1|TRBV24-1|TRBJ2-5|-|18
TGTGCCACCAGTGTAGGGACAGGGCGGGGTAGTTATCAAGAGACCCAGTACTTC
CATSVGTGRGSYQETQYF
>TRBD2|TRBV6-5|TRBJ2-3|few|15
TGTGCCAGCAGTTACCGGACTAGTACCACAGATACGCAGTATTTT
CASSYRTSTTDTQYF
>TRBD1|TRBV6-5|TRBJ1-2|-|15
TGTGCCAGCATCGACACAGGGGGCCTTGGAAGTGGCTACACCTTC
CASIDTGGLGSGYTF
>TRBD2|TRBV30|TRBJ2-1|-|14
TGTGCCTGGGGAGGGGATAACCCGGGACTAGCCCTGTTCTTC
CAWGGDNPGLALFF
>-|TRBV6-5|TRBJ2-7|-|15
TGTGCCAGCCTAAAGCCTCTAGGGAGCTCCTACGAGCAGTACTTC
CASLKPLGSSYEQYF
>TRBD1|TRBV5-1|TRBJ1-1|-|14
TGCGCCAGCAGAACAGGGGGTGGTGGCACTGAAGCTTTCTTT
CASRTGGGGTEAFF
>-|TRBV10-1|TRBJ2-2|-|16
TGCGCCAGCAGTGAGTCAGGGGCGGTACGGACCGGGGAGCTGTTTTTT
CASSESGAVRTGELFF
>TRBD1|TRBV6-5|TRBJ2-7|-|14
TGTGCCACCAACGAATGGACAGGGCCGTACGAGCAGTACTTC
CATNEWTGPYEQYF
>TRBD1|TRBV6-5|TRBJ2-7|-|14
TGTGCCAGCAGGGGACAGGATTTCTCCTACGAGCAGTACTTC
CASRGQDFSYEQYF
>-|TRBV11-2|TRBJ2-2|few|15
TGTGCCAGCAGCTTAGTACTTACGAACACCGGGGAGCTGTTTTTT
CASSLVLTNTGELFF
>-|TRBV6-2/TRBV6-3|TRBJ1-2|-|14
TGTGCCAGCAGTTTTGAGGCCTTTCAGGGGCTCTACACCTTC
CASSFEAFQGLYTF
>TRBD1|TRBV19|TRBJ1-5|-|15
TGTGCCAGTAGTATTTGGACAGGAGTTAATCAGCCCCAGCATTTT
CASSIWTGVNQPQHF
>TRBD1|TRBV6-4|TRBJ1-5|few|17
TGTGCCAGCAGTGACATGGGACAGGGAGGGGGCAATCAGCCCCAGCATTTT
CASSDMGQGGGNQPQHF
>-|TRBV19|TRBJ1-3|once|15
TGTGCCAGTAGCAGGTCCAAGCACTCTGGAAACACCATATATTTT
CASSRSKHSGNTIYF
>TRBD1|TRBV12-5|TRBJ1-6|-|14
TGTGCTAGTGGACAGGGACAGGTGAACTCACCCCTCCACTTT
CASGQGQVNSPLHF
>TRBD2|TRBV7-9|TRBJ2-5|-|16
TGTGCCAGCAGCTTCCGGGGACTAGCGGGAGTTGAGACCCAGTACTTC
CASSFRGLAGVETQYF
>-|TRBV4-1|TRBJ2-7|-|16
TGCGCCAGCAGCCAAACCGGGACTTTACTTTCTTACGAGCAGTACTTC
CASSQTGTLLSYEQYF
>-|TRBV5-1|TRBJ1-1|few|14
TGCGCCAGCAGCCTCGGACACCCCAACACTGAAGCTTTCTTT
CASSLGHPNTEAFF
>-|TRBV27|TRBJ2-3|-|14
TGTGCCAGCAGCCTGGGACAAAACACAGATACGCAGTATTTT
CASSLGQNTDTQYF
>-|TRBV5-6|TRBJ1-3|-|17
TGTGCCAGCAGCTTCTGGGGAAGGGGCGGCTCTGGAAACACCATATATTTT
CASSFWGRGGSGNTIYF
>TRBD1|TRBV24-1|TRBJ2-7|-|18
TGTGCCACCACCGATAGTATTTTTGTATGGGACAGGGCTTACGAGCAGTACTTC
CATTDSIFVWDRAYEQYF
>-|TRBV24-1|TRBJ2-3|-|16
TGTGCCACCAGCGAGGCTGCAGGGGACGGGACAGATACGCAGTATTTT
CATSEAAGDGTDTQYF
>TRBD1|TRBV10-3|TRBJ2-7|-|15
TGTGCCATCAGTGTTTTCGACAGGGACTCCTACGAGCAGTACTTC
CAISVFDRDSYEQYF
>-|TRBV6-5|TRBJ1-4|-|14
TGTGCCAGCAGTTACTCGATGTCACGGGTAAAACTGTTTTTT
CASSYSMSRVKLFF
>-|TRBV5-5|TRBJ2-3|-|13
TGTGCCAGCAGCTTGGCGGGGACAGATACGCAGTATTTT
CASSLAGTDTQYF
>-|TRBV19|TRBJ1-1|-|14
TGTGCCAGTAGTATGAAGGGGTGGGGCACTGAAGCTTTCTTT
CASSMKGWGTEAFF
>TRBD1|TRBV24-1|TRBJ1-2|-|14
TGTGCCACCAGTGATGGACAGGGGCTTTATGGCTACACCTTC
CATSDGQGLYGYTF
>TRBD1|TRBV19|TRBJ1-2|-|15
TGTGCCAGTAGGATGCGCGGACAGGGGGCATATGGCTACACCTTC
CASRMRGQGAYGYTF
>-|TRBV21-1|TRBJ2-3|once|16
TGTGCCAGCAGCCTACCTTCGGGACTTTTCACAGATACGCAGTATTTT
CASSLPSGLFTDTQYF
>-|TRBV12-3/TRBV12-4|TRBJ2-7|once|12
TGTGCCAGCAGCTCAGGGTTTTCGAAGCAGTACTTC
CASSSGFSKQYF
>TRBD1|TRBV19|TRBJ1-1|-|14
TGTGCCAGTAATTTGCGACAGGGGAACACTGAAGCTTTCTTT
CASNLRQGNTEAFF
>-|TRBV7-8|TRBJ1-3|-|16
TGTGCCAGCAGCCTCCCGACAGGTTTGGGAGGAAACACCATATATTTT
CASSLPTGLGGNTIYF
>-|TRBV20-1|TRBJ2-5|-|10
TGCAGTGCTAGAGCGGAGACCCAGTACTTC
CSARAETQYF
>-|TRBV6-5|TRBJ2-1|-|16
TGTGCCAGCAGTTACCCTAGTAAGAGCTCCTACAATGAGCAGTTCTTC
CASSYPSKSSYNEQFF
>-|TRBV7-2|TRBJ1-3|-|14
TGTGCCAGCAGCCCCCACGGGGCTGGAAACACCATATATTTT
CASSPHGAGNTIYF
>TRBD1|TRBV5-1|TRBJ2-7|-|15
TGCGCCAGCAGGACCGTGACAGGGAAGTTCTACGAGCAGTACTTC
CASRTVTGKFYEQYF
>-|TRBV19|TRBJ2-1|-|16
TGTGCCAGTAGTATAATTAAGGGCGGGATCTACAATGAGCAGTTCTTC
CASSIIKGGIYNEQFF
>-|TRBV7-9|TRBJ1-2|-|15
TGTGCCAGCAGCTTTCTATCGACGGGTAGCTTTGGCTACACCTTC
CASSFLSTGSFGYTF
>-|TRBV7-2|TRBJ2-1|-|14
TGTGCCAGCAGCTTAGGGGTCGCGGCGAATGAGCAGTTCTTC
CASSLGVAANEQFF
>-|TRBV5-1|TRBJ1-6|-|18
TGCGCCAGCAGCTTGGTAACAGGGCCGAGCTCCTATAATTCACCCCTCCACTTT
CASSLVTGPSSYNSPLHF
>TRBD1|TRBV24-1|TRBJ1-5|-|14
TGTGCCACCAGTAGACAGGGGGGCAATCAGCCCCAGCATTTT
CATSRQGGNQPQHF
>-|TRBV5-4|TRBJ2-7|-|14
TGTGCCAGCAGCTTGGGGACTACCCCGGCAGAGCAGTACTTC
CASSLGTTPAEQYF